What follows are 19 T cell receptor beta chains derived from one specimen sequenced in a study of CXCR3-negative and CXCR3-positive naive CD8 T cells. cDNA libraries for TRB were generated by 5' RACE incorporating UMI labels. No DNA is given; TCRdb re-called the 5' RACE reads and lists each CDR3 protein once. Recorded for this sample: some 5,500 distinct CDR3 sequences. The sequenced material came from naive CXCR3- CD8+ T cells from blood. Indicated subset: CD45RO-CCR7+CD27+CD95- naive CD8+ T cells lacking CXCR3 (TNR3-). These receptors were taken from a human donor in good health. Some clones in this sample may be carry-over from other donors' samples.

The J gene is TRBJ2-7, the V gene TRBV6-2 or TRBV6-3; TCRdb calls TRBD1, which cannot be checked without DNA. Germline-derived CDR1 and CDR2 are MNHEY and SVGEGT. The CDR3 covers 15 residues. CDR3 residues: CATCVYAGSSYEQYF.

CDR3 in amino acids: CSVEDGQGSGGYTF. The rearrangement uses TRBV29-1 and TRBJ1-2; TCRdb picks TRBD1, but there is no DNA to check that call. CDR3 length equals 14 residues. Germline V gene sequence: CDR1 SQVTM, CDR2 ANQGSEA.

The V gene is TRBV7-2, the J gene TRBJ2-2. Germline V CDR1 and CDR2: SGHTA, FQGNSA. The CDR3 has 14 residues. The CDR3 spells CASTSSGNTGELFF.

Considering frequency, this clonotype is medium-sized. J is TRBJ2-5 and V is TRBV20-1. The germline CDR1 and CDR2 sequences are DFQATT and SNEGSKA (reference sequence). The CDR3 consists of 14 residues. This CDR3 is CSASTSGFQETQYF.

This clonotype is called medium-sized based on its frequency. The chain joins TRBV29-1 to TRBJ2-7; the D call from TCRdb, TRBD1, cannot be confirmed without DNA. Germline loops: CDR1 SQVTM, CDR2 ANQGSEA. The length of the CDR3 is 14 residues. The CDR3 spells CSVEDGQGAYEQYF.

The chain employs TRBV29-1 and TRBJ2-3; TCRdb's D gene call, TRBD1, goes unchecked for lack of DNA. The CDR3 covers 14 residues. Germline loops: CDR1 SQVTM, CDR2 ANQGSEA. The CDR3 loop is CSVLGDSSTDTQYF.

This chain uses TRBV29-1 with TRBJ2-7; there is no DNA to check the TCRdb D call of TRBD1. This CDR3 is built from 12 residues. Germline lookup yields CDR1 SQVTM and CDR2 ANQGSEA. CDR3 residues: CSVRSQGFEQYF.

Its frequency marks this clonotype as medium-sized. The chain employs TRBV5-1 and TRBJ2-7; TCRdb outputs TRBD2, but without DNA this stays unchecked. The germline CDR1 and CDR2 sequences are SGHRS and YFSETQ. This CDR3 has 15 residues. The CDR3 sequence is CASSSPAEGAYEQYF.

V usage is TRBV19 and J usage is TRBJ1-6; the TCRdb call, TRBD1, lacks DNA for checking. The CDR3 covers 16 residues. CDR1 and CDR2 (germline): LNHDA, SQIVND (reference sequence). CDR3 loop: CASSTRRETLGSPLHF. Combining the CDR3 with reference TRBV19 and TRBJ1-6 gives the whole variable domain DGGITQSPKYLFRKEGQNVTLSCEQNLNHDAMYWYRQDPGQGLRLIYYSQIVNDFQKGDIAEGYSVSREKKESFPLTVTSAQKNPTAFYLCASSTRRETLGSPLHFGNGTRLTVT.

Measured by frequency, this clonotype is medium-sized. The chain is built from TRBV29-1 and TRBJ1-2. CDR1 and CDR2 (germline): SQVTM, ANQGSEA. CDR3 length: 13 residues. The CDR3 is CSVPPNGDYGYTF. Complete variable domain (other parts from reference TRBV29-1 and TRBJ1-2): SAVISQKPSRDICQRGTSLTIQCQVDSQVTMMFWYRQQPGQSLTLIATANQGSEATYESGFVIDKFPISRPNLTFSTLTVSNMSPEDSSIYLCSVPPNGDYGYTFGSGTRLTVV.

This chain connects TRBV23-1 to TRBJ1-2; with no DNA, the TCRdb D assignment of TRBD1 cannot be verified. Being an ORF, TRBV23-1 has a function that is uncertain. The CDR3 totals 18 residues. CDR3 loop: CASTPDRDRGANDYGYTF.

This clonotype ranks as large in terms of frequency. The V gene is TRBV18, the J gene TRBJ1-4; the D call of TRBD1 rests on TCRdb alone, since no DNA is present to check it. Germline CDR1 KGHSH, CDR2 LQKENI. The CDR3 is 14 residues long. The CDR3 here is CASSPGQYNEKLFF.

The J gene is TRBJ2-3, the V gene TRBV18; TCRdb designates TRBD2, a call that cannot be tested without DNA. The germline CDR1 and CDR2 sequences are KGHSH and LQKENI. CDR3 length equals 13 residues. Here the CDR3 reads CASSSRGTDTQYF.

The rearrangement links TRBV29-1 to TRBJ2-1; TCRdb's D call, TRBD1, is unchecked because there is no DNA. The CDR3 loop spans 14 amino acids. Germline V gene lookup returns CDR1 SQVTM and CDR2 ANQGSEA. This CDR3 reads CSVEDEGQYNEQFF.

The chain joins TRBV15 to TRBJ2-1; TCRdb returns TRBD2, unconfirmable since there is no DNA. Per germline, CDR1 LNHNV and CDR2 YYDKDF (reference sequence). CDR3 length equals 16 residues. CDR3 amino acids: CATSSHLAGRGNEQFF.

Its frequency marks this clonotype as medium-sized. The genes are TRBV7-2 and TRBJ2-3; TCRdb indicates TRBD1, and absent DNA this call remains unverified. The CDR3 has 16 residues. From germline, CDR1 is SGHTA and CDR2 FQGNSA. CDR3 sequence: CASSTGMGGRTDTQYF.

The chain joins TRBV29-1 to TRBJ2-3. Germline-derived CDR1 and CDR2 are SQVTM and ANQGSEA. This CDR3 region has 14 residues. The CDR3 protein is CSVEGWSSTDTQYF.

This chain uses TRBV11-1 with TRBJ2-7; TCRdb names TRBD1, which stays unverified in the absence of DNA. The CDR3 runs 11 residues. CDR1 and CDR2 (germline): SGHAT, FQDESV (reference sequence). The CDR3 sequence is CASSSGDEQYF. The variable domain in full, with the rest retrieved from reference TRBV11-1 and TRBJ2-7, is EAEVAQSPRYKITEKSQAVAFWCDPISGHATLYWYRQILGQGPELLVQFQDESVVDDSQLPKDRFSAERLKGVDSTLKIQPAELGDSAMYLCASSSGDEQYFGPGTRLTVT.

Its frequency marks this clonotype as medium-sized (0.01 to 0.1%). The chain recombines TRBV29-1 with TRBJ2-1; TCRdb calls TRBD2, which cannot be checked without DNA. Germline-derived CDR1 and CDR2 are SQVTM and ANQGSEA. The CDR3 totals 19 residues. CDR3 loop: CSAAGGLAGIFRGYNEQFF.